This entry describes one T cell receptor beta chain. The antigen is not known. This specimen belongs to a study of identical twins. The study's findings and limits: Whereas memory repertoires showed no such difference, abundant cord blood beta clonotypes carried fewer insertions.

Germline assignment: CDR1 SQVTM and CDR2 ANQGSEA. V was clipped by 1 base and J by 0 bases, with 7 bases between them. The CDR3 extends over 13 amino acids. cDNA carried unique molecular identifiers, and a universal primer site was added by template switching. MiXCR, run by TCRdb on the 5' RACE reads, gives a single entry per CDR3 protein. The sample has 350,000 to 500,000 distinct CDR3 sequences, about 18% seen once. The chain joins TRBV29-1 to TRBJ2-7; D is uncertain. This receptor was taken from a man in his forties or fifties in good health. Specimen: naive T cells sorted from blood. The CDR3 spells CSVEGESSYEQYF. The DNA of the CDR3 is TGCAGCGTTGAAGGGGAAAGCTCCTACGAGCAGTACTTC.